A single sample gave rise to the 3 T cell receptor beta chains below, sequenced in a study of shared clonotypes between healthy human individuals. Assay used: immunoSEQ multiplex PCR; TCRdb lists only in-frame clones, some missing. The sample consists of approximately 95,000 clones, about 68% of them appearing once. The sample taken for sequencing was memory CD8+ T cells sorted from blood. Subset given: CD45RO+ cells pooled with CCR7-negative TemRA cells. The receptor source for this set is a man aged 25-45 years in good health.

The V call is TRBV4-1, the J call TRBJ2-5; tentative D call: TRBD2 (7 bases). The CDR3 spans 14 residues. The ends were cut back, 0 bases at V and 6 bases at J, with 11 bases in the middle. Germline V CDR1 and CDR2: MGHRA, YSYEKL. The CDR3 DNA reads TGCGCCAGCAGCCAAGACGGGGGGCGGAAGACCCAGTACTTC. It yields the protein CASSQDGGRKTQYF.

This clone has a single count. J is TRBJ2-2 and V is TRBV7-9; no firm D call. CDR3 size: 12 residues. Trimming cost V 5 bases and J 5 bases, with 6 bases left between them. Germline-derived CDR1 and CDR2 are SEHNR and FQNEAQ (reference sequence). For the CDR3, the DNA is TGTGCCAGCAGCATCCGGACCGGGGAGCTGTTTTTT. This gives the protein CASSIRTGELFF.

The chain is built from TRBV29-1 and TRBJ2-1, with TRBD2 identical over 9 bases. This CDR3 has 18 residues. Trimming cost V 3 bases and J 0 bases; bases outside gene matches: 12. Looked up from germline, CDR1 is SQVTM and CDR2 is ANQGSEA. CDR3 sequence: CSVDLVLAGTNSYNEQFF. The CDR3 coding sequence is TGCAGCGTTGATTTGGTACTAGCGGGCACTAACTCCTACAATGAGCAGTTCTTC.